The TCR beta chain under discussion was sequenced for a study of blood T cell repertoires in COVID-19 (dated by TCRdb to 2018 to 2020). A note on the overall study: Samples from collaborators originated in the United States, Italy and Spain and spanned both the acute and convalescent phases of COVID-19. Deeply sampled blood TCRbeta repertoires from subjects exposed to, actively infected with, or recovered from COVID-19 were included in the dataset. A freely available public database, intended as a resource for researchers studying the immune response to SARS-CoV-2, is where the repertoires were released. The prospective study material was composed of cDNA or gDNA derived from T cells, B-cell-depleted T cells, or PBMCs. Where available, HLA class I and class II types were taken from metadata supplied by the sample provider and were not determined by assay-based typing. The samples were drawn from the first 160 participants of the ongoing ImmuneRACE study and from 1,200 or so subjects provided by 6 global collaborators. Sample metadata almost always included a de-identified subject ID, COVID-19 status, age in years and sex. Broader findings and caveats from the paper: The amount of clinical and demographic metadata varied by source and participant and was provided uncurated.

Enrolling through a virtual design, the prospective study's participants ranged in age from roughly 18 to 100 years and lived across around 25 United States geographic areas. In the prospective study, cohorts were assigned on the basis of participant-reported clinical history obtained from a screening survey and a study questionnaire. Recovered participants in ImmuneRACE Cohort 3 were defined as having two consecutive negative NP/OP PCR tests, clearance from a healthcare professional, or resolution of symptoms. In the prospective study, mobile phlebotomists collected whole blood, serum and a nasopharyngeal or oropharyngeal swab from each participant. Over an approximately 2-month period, participants in the prospective study had the option of providing additional blood draws and questionnaires. Blood samples from the prospective study were shipped frozen or at room temperature prior to DNA extraction.

TCRbeta CDR3 regions were amplified from genomic DNA by means of the immunoSEQ Assay, a bias-controlled multiplex PCR. The original methods were these. The number of nucleated cells in each sample was estimated from the amplification of reference gene primers within the assay. To quantify the absolute abundance of each unique TCRbeta CDR3 rearrangement, sequence reads were collapsed and filtered. For each sample, productive Simpson clonality was calculated by taking the square root of Simpson's diversity index across productive rearrangements. In its TCRdb copy, this immuneACCESS table keeps in-frame sequences only and misses some clones. Where compared with another copy, unresolved V genes explain less than half of these, and the others have no known cause. That table gives V, J and clone size, and the DNA gave D and trimming. This sample lists about 370,000 clones; 75% to 90% were detected once. The top ten hold about 1% of the sample.

Remarks on this clone: Its antigen remains undetermined. It has no much larger one-base neighbor in the sample; base qualities were not kept.

The sequenced sample was PBMCs or T cells enriched from blood (not recorded which). The TCR comes from a young man who had recovered from COVID-19.

CDR3 region: CASSETGQGNTIYF. The bases read TGTGCCAGCAGTGAAACGGGACAGGGAAACACCATATATTTT. The chain links TRBV25-1 with TRBJ1-3; 7 of the junction bases match TRBD1. Trimmed from V: 2 bases; trimmed from J: 4 bases; junction bases lacking a gene match: 2. The cysteine opens and the phenylalanine closes a CDR3 of 14 amino acids. Only the CDR3 region is kept as DNA, spanning 42 bases read in frame from base 1. Per the germline V gene, MGHDK is the CDR1 and SYGVNS is the CDR2.